This T cell receptor beta chain came from a study of blood T cell repertoires in COVID-19. Germline assignment: CDR1 ENHRY and CDR2 SYGVKD. This CDR3 contains 14 residues. V dropped 3 bases and J dropped 7 bases, with 13 bases sitting between them. The study counted Cohort 3 donors as recovered given two negative PCRs, clearance, or symptom resolution. In the original analysis: Estimated nucleated cell counts came from reference gene primer amplification. The protocol was immunoSEQ multiplex PCR, while the TCRdb copy is restricted to in-frame clones and leaves out a portion. D and trimming were read from the DNA, whereas the V and J calls and clone size are those reported in that table. The sample carries about 250,000 clones, 85% to 90% recorded once.

This sequence was found in a man aged 40-49 years who had recovered from COVID-19. The chain is built from TRBV10-3 and TRBJ2-1; tentatively, D is TRBD2 (6 bases). Sequenced input: PBMCs or T cells enriched from blood (not recorded which). CDR3 nucleotides: TGTGCCATCAGTGACCTGGGAGGCCGTAATGAGCAGTTCTTC. Amino acid sequence: CAISDLGGRNEQFF.